Sequencing of this T cell receptor beta chain was carried out in a study of T cell repertoires in cytomegalovirus infection. Study-wide context: Indications came from public TCR beta signatures; they pointed to CMV infection and to a matching HLA type. Overall study findings and caveats: The response measured ex vivo was dominated by TCR beta clonotypes (HLA-C-restricted and CMV-specific). Cumulated frequencies of public TCR beta families served to identify carriers of CMV plus the relevant HLA.

This clonotype was seen more than once but under ten times. Its antigen remains unknown. MiXCR was run by TCRdb on the reads, yielding one entry per CDR3 protein. The sample has 130,000 or so distinct CDR3 sequences, roughly 6% seen once. V was clipped by 2 bases and J by 5 bases; unmatched bases: 7. The CDR3 extends over 14 amino acids. Per germline, CDR1 DFQATT and CDR2 SNEGSKA (reference sequence). Sequencing used PBMCs. The rearrangement links TRBV20-1 to TRBJ2-5, with TRBD2 matching over 8 bases. The clonotype originates from a human donor in good health (CMV status not recorded). Some clones in this sample may be carry-over from other donors' samples. CDR3 DNA sequence: TGCAGTGCTAGAAAGGGACTAGTATACGAGACCCAGTACTTC. It translates to CSARKGLVYETQYF.